The following is a T cell receptor (beta chain) sequence with its context. This sample is drawn from a study of blood T cells in healthy people across ages. Primed by a sample-barcoded 5' primer and a J-beta primer mix, a second PCR proceeded for about 6 to 11 cycles. Using its own MiXCR run on the 5' RACE reads, TCRdb lists one record per CDR3 protein. The table lists 600,000 to 850,000 distinct CDR3 sequences, roughly 43% of them singletons. Trimming took 7 bases from V and 12 from J, leaving 19 bases between them. The CDR3 is 13 residues long. Germline-derived CDR1 and CDR2 are SGHVS and FNYEAQ. The TCR originated in an older woman in good health. The specimen sequenced was blood. The chain combines TRBV7-6 with TRBJ2-1, with D perhaps matching TRBD1 (6 bases). CDR3 loop: CASNTLGRGPQFF. CDR3 sequence (DNA): TGTGCCAGCAACACCCTGGGCAGGGGACCGCAGTTCTTC.